Listed here are 26 T cell receptor beta chains from one sample, sequenced in a study of blood T cells in healthy people across ages. The use of a sample-barcoded 5' primer and a J-beta primer mix characterized a second PCR of about 7 to 12 cycles. Each CDR3 protein is one row after TCRdb ran MiXCR on the 5' RACE reads. The table shows 700,000 or so distinct CDR3 sequences, with 22% occurring only once. Sequencing was done on a sample of blood. All receptors come from a man aged 65-85 years in good health.

Turning to this clonotype: Relative to the germline gene, one junction end is altered; a read error may explain this. The rearrangement joins TRBV15 to TRBJ2-7; D gene uncertain. Looked up from germline, CDR1 is LNHNV and CDR2 is YYDKDF (reference sequence). CDR3 length: 14 residues. For the CDR3, the DNA is TGTGCCACCAGCAGAGATCATGGCAGCCCAGGAGTATTTTTC. Protein: CATSRDHGSPGVFF. The full variable domain, rest sourced from reference TRBV15 and TRBJ2-7, is DAMVIQNPRYQVTQFGKPVTLSCSQTLNHNVMYWYQQKSSQAPKLLFHYYDKDFNNEADTPDNFQSRRPNTSFCFLDIRSPGLGDTAMYLCATSRDHGSPGVFFGPGTRLTVT.

V is TRBV5-5 and J is TRBJ2-3; D unclear. V was clipped by 3 bases and J by 6 bases, with 11 bases between them. The V gene's germline CDR1 is SGHKS and CDR2 YYEKEE (reference sequence). The CDR3 covers 13 residues. Here the CDR3 DNA reads TGTGCCAGCAGCTCAGAAATCCCGGATACGCAGTATTTT. Its translation is CASSSEIPDTQYF. The variable domain in full, completed from reference TRBV5-5 and TRBJ2-3, reads DAGVTQSPTHLIKTRGQQVTLRCSPISGHKSVSWYQQVLGQGPQFIFQYYEKEERGRGNFPDRFSARQFPNYSSELNVNALLLGDSALYLCASSSEIPDTQYFGPGTRLTVL.

The V gene is TRBV5-1, the J gene TRBJ2-1, with a tentative D call TRBD2 (6 bases). CDR1 and CDR2 (germline): SGHRS, YFSETQ. The CDR3 runs 16 residues. V lost 4 bases and J 4 bases, leaving 18 bases between the germline ends. CDR3 nucleotide sequence: TGCGCCAGCAGCCCACGTCCGAAGACTAGTTACAATGAGCAGTTCTTC. Protein product: CASSPRPKTSYNEQFF.

Concerning this clonotype: Since a much larger clone is just one base distant, this may be a read error. This chain connects TRBV7-6 to TRBJ2-3, with no clear D. The germline V gene has CDR1 SGHVS and CDR2 FNYEAQ. This CDR3 has 12 amino acids. The CDR3 sequence is CASSLVTDTLYF. For the CDR3, the DNA is TGTGCCAGCAGCTTAGTAACAGATACGCTGTATTTT. The variable domain in full, with the rest retrieved from reference TRBV7-6 and TRBJ2-3, is GAGVSQSPRYKVTKRGQDVALRCDPISGHVSLYWYRQALGQGPEFLTYFNYEAQQDKSGLPNDRFSAERPEGSISTLTIQRTEQRDSAMYRCASSLVTDTLYFGPGTRLTVL.

The chain is built from TRBV6-2 or TRBV6-3 and TRBJ2-1; unclear D gene. V lost 0 bases to trimming and J lost 5 bases, with 11 bases between them. The CDR3 is 15 amino acids. Germline CDR1 is MNHEY and CDR2 is SVGEGT. The CDR3 nucleotides read TGTGCCAGCAGTTACTCGGGTAGGAAAAACAATGAGCAGTTCTTC. It specifies CASSYSGRKNNEQFF.

There are a few counts of this clonotype. The chain has TRBV9 and TRBJ1-2; 7 bases map to TRBD1. Germline V lookup: CDR1 SGDLS, CDR2 YYNGEE. Trimming removed 0 bases from V and 5 bases from J; junction bases left unmatched: 13. The CDR3 is 17 residues long. The CDR3 here is CASSVAPGQPRGYGYTF. The CDR3, as DNA: TGTGCCAGCAGCGTAGCTCCGGGACAGCCTAGGGGATATGGCTACACCTTC.

This clonotype was seen ten or more times. The rearrangement links TRBV2 to TRBJ2-3; 7 bases match TRBD2. In germline, CDR1 is SNHLY, CDR2 FYNNEI. V was pared by 11 bases and J by 2 bases, with 7 bases of the junction left unmatched. CDR3 size: 13 residues. The CDR3 loop is CASKRDPTDTQYF. Written as DNA, the CDR3 is TGTGCCTCCAAGCGGGACCCCACAGATACGCAGTATTTT.

The chain couples TRBV20-1 to TRBJ1-3; unclear D gene. Trimming removed 4 bases from V and 3 bases from J, with 7 bases in between. CDR3 length equals 12 residues. Germline lookup yields CDR1 DFQATT and CDR2 SNEGSKA (reference sequence). In DNA, the CDR3 is TGCAGTGCTACTACTAATGGAAACACCATATATTTT. Its translation: CSATTNGNTIYF.

This clonotype was counted at least ten times. The chain recombines TRBV6-2 or TRBV6-3 with TRBJ2-5, with 11 bases identical to TRBD2. The CDR3 length is 15 residues. Germline CDR1 is MNHEY and CDR2 is SVGEGT. After removal of 5 bases from V and 1 base from J, the junction contained 3 bases not matched to a gene. In DNA form, the CDR3 reads TGTGCCAGCAGTCGACTAGCGGGGCCCCAAGAGACCCAGTACTTC. This sequence encodes CASSRLAGPQETQYF.

V usage is TRBV24-1 and J usage is TRBJ2-5; 9 nucleotides line up with TRBD2. The CDR3 is 13 residues long. V was pared by 5 bases and J by 5 bases, with 2 bases of the junction left unmatched. In germline, CDR1 is KGHDR, CDR2 SFDVKD. The CDR3 nucleotides are TGTGCCACCAGTGTAGCGGGAGCTGAGACCCAGTACTTC. Translating it yields CATSVAGAETQYF.

This clonotype was seen once. Because it lacks the conserved phenylalanine or tryptophan at the end, this CDR3 is likely a read error. The CDR3 loop is CASRAPGGVNQPQHS. The CDR3 DNA reads as TGTGCCAGCAGGGCTCCAGGGGGCGTAAATCAGCCCCAGCATTCT. The rearrangement links TRBV2 to TRBJ1-5; 8 bases map to TRBD1. Trimming at V came to 6 bases and at J to 4 bases, leaving 8 bases not matched to a gene. There are 15 residues in the CDR3. Germline values: CDR1 SNHLY, CDR2 FYNNEI.

The chain uses TRBV7-2 and TRBJ1-2; 8 bases are shared with TRBD1. This CDR3 is 14 amino acids long. The junction had 8 bases not matched to a gene; V was cut back by 3 bases and J by 8 bases. Germline assignment: CDR1 SGHTA and CDR2 FQGNSA. CDR3 region: CASSFGQGLWGYTF. The CDR3 bases are TGTGCCAGCAGCTTTGGACAGGGTTTATGGGGCTACACCTTC.

DNA of the CDR3: TGTGCCAGCAGCTCCCCCGAGGAGCGTGGTGAGCAGTTCTTC. Amino acids: CASSSPEERGEQFF. The chain is built from TRBV7-2 and TRBJ2-1; the D is unclear. The V end lost 4 bases, the J end lost 9 bases, and 16 bases lay between the germline ends. The germline CDR1 and CDR2 sequences are SGHTA and FQGNSA. The CDR3 runs to 14 residues.

The chain carries TRBV7-9 and TRBJ2-4; 7 bases map to TRBD2. Trimming removed 7 bases from V and 1 base from J; junction bases left unmatched: 7. Germline-derived CDR1 and CDR2 are SEHNR and FQNEAQ (reference sequence). The CDR3 spans 15 residues. CDR3 protein: CASTMGGEAKNIQYF. CDR3 sequence (DNA): TGTGCCAGCACTATGGGGGGGGAGGCCAAAAACATTCAGTACTTC.

This clonotype has a handful of counts. J is TRBJ2-5 and V is TRBV7-3, with a possible D match to TRBD2 (6 bases). V lost 2 bases, J lost 4 bases, and 17 bases lay in between. Germline-derived CDR1 and CDR2 are SGHTA and FQGTGA. This CDR3 has 16 residues. The CDR3, as DNA: TGTGCCAGCAGCTTAGGAACTGGCGGGATCGTAGAGACCCAGTACTTC. Its translation: CASSLGTGGIVETQYF.

The chain combines TRBV15 with TRBJ2-5; D is unclear. This CDR3 comprises 15 residues. Trimming left V 0 bases short and J 2 bases short, with 10 bases between. CDR1 is LNHNV and CDR2 is YYDKDF in the germline V gene (reference sequence). CDR3 loop: CATSRDPYGQETQYF. For the CDR3, the DNA is TGTGCCACCAGCAGAGATCCGTACGGGCAAGAGACCCAGTACTTC.

This chain connects TRBV18 to TRBJ1-1; TRBD1 is a possible D gene (5 bases). V was cut by 1 base and J by 4 bases, with 13 bases left in between. The CDR3 has 15 amino acids. Looked up from germline, CDR1 is KGHSH and CDR2 is LQKENI. The CDR3 region is CASSPLKGQGTEAFF. CDR3 nucleotides: TGTGCCAGCTCACCACTCAAGGGGCAGGGCACTGAAGCTTTCTTT. The variable domain in full, completed from reference TRBV18 and TRBJ1-1, reads NAGVMQNPRHLVRRRGQEARLRCSPMKGHSHVYWYRQLPEEGLKFMVYLQKENIIDESGMPKERFSAEFPKEGPSILRIQQVVRGDSAAYFCASSPLKGQGTEAFFGQGTRLTVV.

Ten or more counts support this clonotype. The J gene is TRBJ2-5, the V gene TRBV4-2, with 8 bases aligning to TRBD2. The trim removed 5 bases at V and 5 bases at J, leaving 4 bases unmatched. The germline V gene encodes CDR1 LGHNA and CDR2 YNFKEQ. CDR3 length: 13 residues. DNA for the CDR3: TGTGCCAGCAGCGAAGCGGGGGACGAGACCCAGTACTTC. Its protein product is CASSEAGDETQYF.

This chain joins TRBV7-9 and TRBJ1-2; D unclear. V gave up 1 base and J gave up 4 bases, with 13 bases separating them. The CDR3 has 15 amino acids. CDR1 and CDR2 from the germline V gene are SEHNR and FQNEAQ (reference sequence). CDR3 region: CASSLDNSLGYGYTF. In DNA form, the CDR3 reads TGTGCCAGCAGCTTAGATAACAGCCTGGGCTATGGCTACACCTTC.

This clonotype was found a few times. The chain uses TRBV19 and TRBJ2-7, with D tentatively TRBD2 (7 bases). The CDR3 totals 13 residues. V was cut by 5 bases and J by 7 bases, with 15 bases left in between. Germline CDR1 and CDR2: LNHDA and SQIVND (reference sequence). The CDR3: CASSDNREGEQYV. DNA for the CDR3: TGTGCCAGTAGTGACAACAGGGAGGGTGAGCAGTACGTC.

This clonotype has more than one count but fewer than ten. The gene calls are TRBV10-1 and TRBJ2-3; D possibly corresponds to TRBD2 (5 bases). This CDR3 comprises 12 residues. CDR1 is WNHNN and CDR2 is SYGVQD in the germline V gene (reference sequence). V lost 6 bases and J lost 8, with 12 bases in between. CDR3 sequence (DNA): TGCGCCAGCAGCGGGAACAGAGGTACGCAGTATTTT. It specifies CASSGNRGTQYF.

This chain joins TRBV19 and TRBJ2-1; tentatively, D is TRBD2 (6 bases). The V end lost 5 bases, the J end lost 10 bases, and 15 bases lay between the germline ends. CDR1 and CDR2 (germline): LNHDA, SQIVND (reference sequence). This CDR3 has 13 residues. CDR3 nucleotides: TGTGCCAGTAGTTTATCCCGGGAGTCGGAGCAGTTCTTC. It encodes CASSLSRESEQFF.

The chain joins TRBV7-7 to TRBJ2-3, with D hard to call. The CDR3 spans 14 residues. The germline V and J ends were trimmed by 2 bases and 2 bases, with 8 bases remaining between them. From germline, CDR1 is SSHAT and CDR2 FNYEAQ (reference sequence). The CDR3 here is CASSLSQFTDTQYF. The CDR3 region has the DNA TGTGCCAGCAGCTTAAGCCAGTTCACAGATACGCAGTATTTT.

The CDR3 DNA sequence: TGTGCCAGCAGCGTCGGGACAGATAGCAATCAGCCCCAGCATTTT. The encoded protein is CASSVGTDSNQPQHF. The chain carries TRBV7-9 and TRBJ1-5, with 7 bases identical to TRBD1. Germline CDR1 and CDR2: SEHNR and FQNEAQ (reference sequence). This CDR3 region has 15 residues. Germline trimming cut 5 bases from V and 0 bases from J; bases unmatched to any gene: 4. Drawing the rest from reference TRBV7-9 and TRBJ1-5, the complete variable domain is DTGVSQNPRHKITKRGQNVTFRCDPISEHNRLYWYRQTLGQGPEFLTYFQNEAQLEKSRLLSDRFSAERPKGSFSTLEIQRTEQGDSAMYLCASSVGTDSNQPQHFGDGTRLSIL.

This clonotype was recorded a few times. V usage is TRBV12-3 or TRBV12-4 and J usage is TRBJ1-6; no clear D gene. The CDR3 has 13 amino acids. Trimming removed 6 bases at V and 8 bases at J, with 11 bases between. This CDR3 reads CASSFNRDSPLHF. DNA of the CDR3: TGTGCCAGCAGCTTCAACCGGGATTCACCCCTCCACTTT.

As for this clonotype: Germline and junction disagree at one end, which may indicate a read error. The genes are TRBV15 and TRBJ2-7, with D hard to call. Germline CDR1 and CDR2: LNHNV and YYDKDF (reference sequence). The CDR3 has 14 amino acids. The CDR3 loop is CTTSPRRSSYEQYF. The CDR3 DNA follows: TGTACCACCTCGCCTCGACGTAGCTCCTACGAGCAGTACTTC.